The 27 T cell receptor beta chains in this list originate from one sample, sequenced in a study of T cells in women clearing cervical HPV infection. Method: immunoSEQ multiplex PCR; TCRdb's copy keeps in-frame clones and lacks some. The repertoire table contains 40,000 to 55,000 clones. The sequencing sample was made of blood buffy coat. These receptor sequences come from a woman between 18 and 70 years old with a cervical HPV16 infection that either progressed to CIN3+ or cleared (not recorded which).

Details on this clone: The CDR3 is cut off 3 residues early in the read; its end comes from the germline J gene. The rearrangement joins TRBV19 to TRBJ2-2; 7 bases fit TRBD1. CDR3 length: 15 residues. The germline CDR1 and CDR2 sequences are LNHDA and SQIVND (reference sequence). The CDR3 DNA, read in part, is TGTGCCAGTAGCCCGGGACAGACGGAGAATGAAAAG. It specifies CASSPGQTENEK. The whole CDR3 protein reads CASSPGQTENEKLFF.

To note about this clone: With the read ending 3 residues before the CDR3 end, the germline J gene is used to fill in that end. This chain joins TRBV7-9 and TRBJ2-7; 10 nucleotides line up with TRBD2. CDR3 length: 15 residues. Germline V gives CDR1 SEHNR, CDR2 FQNEAQ (reference sequence). The ends lost 5 bases at V and 6 bases at J; junction bases unmatched: 10. The CDR3: CASSPYELAGGEQYF. Partial CDR3 DNA: TGTGCCAGCAGCCCATACGAATTAGCGGGGGGCGAG.

Turning to this clone: The read ends 3 residues shy of where the CDR3 ends; the end is completed using the germline J gene. V gene TRBV7-6 combines with J gene TRBJ1-4; TRBD1 aligns across 8 bases. This CDR3 has 17 residues. Germline V gives CDR1 SGHVS, CDR2 FNYEAQ. CDR3 DNA (partial): TGTGCCAGCAGCTTAGCCCCGACAGGGGACTATAATTCACCA. It codes for CASSLAPTGDYNSP. The whole CDR3 region reads CASSLAPTGDYNSPLFF.

With respect to this clone: From the germline J gene comes the end of the CDR3, since the read stops 3 residues before it. The chain uses TRBV18 and TRBJ2-4; D ambiguous. The germline V gene has CDR1 KGHSH and CDR2 LQKENI. The CDR3 sequence is 15 residues long. Between the trimmed V and J ends, which lost 1 base and 3 bases, there was a span of 10 bases. The CDR3 DNA, read in part, is TGTGCCAGCTCACCACTGGCAGGCGACAAAAACATT. It translates to CASSPLAGDKNI. From start to end, the CDR3 is CASSPLAGDKNIQYF.

In regard to this clone: The read ends 3 residues shy of where the CDR3 ends; the end is completed using the germline J gene. The rearrangement links TRBV6-1 to TRBJ1-1; weak D call: TRBD1 (6 bases). The CDR3 totals 12 residues. Germline V gene lookup returns CDR1 MNHNS and CDR2 SASEGT. Partial CDR3 DNA: TGTGCCAGCAGTGAAGGTGGGGGCGAG. It encodes CASSEGGGE. The whole CDR3 is CASSEGGGEAFF.

Details on this clone: The sequence runs out 3 residues before the end of the CDR3; the remainder is reconstructed from the germline J gene. The chain combines TRBV7-3 with TRBJ1-2; 8 nucleotides agree with TRBD1. V lost 5 bases and J lost 4; bases outside the gene matches: 15. The CDR3 is made up of 17 amino acids. Germline V lookup: CDR1 SGHTA, CDR2 FQGTGA. CDR3 sequence reads: CASSPSNAPDRGYGYTF. The CDR3 DNA, read in part, is TGTGCCAGCAGCCCATCTAACGCCCCCGACAGGGGCTATGGC. Full variable domain (rest looked up from reference TRBV7-3 and TRBJ1-2): GAGVSQTPSNKVTEKGKYVELRCDPISGHTALYWYRQSLGQGPEFLIYFQGTGAADDSGLPNDRFFAVRPEGSVSTLKIQRTERGDSAVYLCASSPSNAPDRGYGYTFGSGTRLTVV.

Turning to this clone: The CDR3 is cut off 3 residues early in the read; its end comes from the germline J gene. The J gene is TRBJ1-1, the V gene TRBV7-9; D gene unclear. This CDR3 is 13 amino acids long. Trimming took off 1 base at V and 1 base at J, with 4 bases between the two ends. Germline loops: CDR1 SEHNR, CDR2 FQNEAQ (reference sequence). The sequenced part of the CDR3 DNA is TGTGCCAGCAGCTTAGGGGCGAACACTGAA. It is translated as CASSLGANTE. The CDR3 in full is CASSLGANTEAFF.

As for this clone: The read stops 3 residues short of the end of the CDR3; the missing end is completed from the germline J gene. J is TRBJ2-7 and V is TRBV11-2; D gene unclear. The CDR3 length is 12 residues. Trimming pared 1 base from V and 4 bases from J, leaving 5 bases between. CDR1 and CDR2 from the germline V gene are SGHAT and FQNNGV. CDR3 DNA (partial): TGTGCCAGCAGCTTAGGACAATACGAG. This translates into CASSLGQYE. The whole CDR3 is CASSLGQYEQYF. Variable domain in full (rest from reference TRBV11-2 and TRBJ2-7): EAGVAQSPRYKIIEKRQSVAFWCNPISGHATLYWYQQILGQGPKLLIQFQNNGVVDDSQLPKDRFSAERLKGVDSTLKIQPAKLEDSAVYLCASSLGQYEQYFGPGTRLTVT.

The CDR3 loop reads CASSQLGSSYNEQFF. The sequenced part of the CDR3 DNA is TGTGCCAGCAGCCAACTTGGCAGCTCCTACAATGAG. This sequence joins TRBV14 and TRBJ2-1; D is ambiguous. The DNA ends 3 residues before the CDR3 does, and the rest of the CDR3 is filled in from the germline J gene. This CDR3 has 15 amino acids. Trimming pared 2 bases from V and 0 bases from J, leaving 8 bases between. The germline V gene encodes CDR1 SGHDN and CDR2 FVKESK.

A word on this clone: The read is 3 residues too short to cover the CDR3 end, so that end is filled in from the germline J gene. The V gene is TRBV19, the J gene TRBJ2-2; D might be TRBD1 (5 bases). V was trimmed by 7 bases and J by 3 bases, leaving 12 bases between them. Looked up from germline, CDR1 is LNHDA and CDR2 is SQIVND (reference sequence). There are 14 residues in the CDR3. The covered CDR3 bases are TGTGCCAGTAAGGCCAGGGTGGACACCGGGGAG. It specifies CASKARVDTGE. The full CDR3 sequence reads CASKARVDTGELFF.

As for this clone: The read comes to an end 3 residues before the CDR3 does, leaving the germline J gene to fill in the end. The chain uses TRBV5-6 and TRBJ1-4, with unresolved D. The V end was cut by 4 bases, the J end by 8 bases, with 18 bases between. The CDR3 loop spans 15 amino acids. Germline V lookup: CDR1 SGHDT, CDR2 YYEEEE. The CDR3 is CASSGAGYPREKLFF. The sequenced CDR3 bases are TGTGCCAGCAGCGGCGCGGGCTACCCGAGGGAAAAA.

Comments on this clone: The CDR3 end falls 3 residues outside the read, so it is completed with the germline J gene. The chain couples TRBV7-2 to TRBJ2-3; 8 positions agree with TRBD1. This CDR3 spans 13 amino acids. V lost 5 bases to trimming and J lost 8 bases; unmatched junction nucleotides: 6. Looked up from germline, CDR1 is SGHTA and CDR2 is FQGNSA. The covered CDR3 bases are TGTGCCAGCAGCCCCCAACAGGGGGGTACG. Amino acid sequence: CASSPQQGGT. The CDR3 as a whole reads CASSPQQGGTQYF.

Regarding this clone: The missing CDR3 end, 3 residues past where the read stops, is filled in from the germline J gene. V gene TRBV18 combines with J gene TRBJ2-3; TRBD2 agrees at 11 bases. V lost 6 bases and J lost 1; bases outside the gene matches: 0. Germline loops: CDR1 KGHSH, CDR2 LQKENI. The CDR3 runs to 14 residues. The CDR3 region is CASSTSGGTDTQYF. The covered CDR3 bases are TGTGCCAGCTCGACTAGCGGGGGCACAGATACG.

About this clone: The missing CDR3 end, 3 residues past where the read stops, is filled in from the germline J gene. V and J are TRBV2 and TRBJ2-3, with 9 nucleotides matching TRBD1. There are 16 residues in the CDR3. Germline V gene sequence: CDR1 SNHLY, CDR2 FYNNEI. CDR3 residues: CASSDNKQGAGETQYF. The sequenced CDR3 bases are TGTGCCAGCAGCGATAACAAACAGGGGGCAGGGGAGACG.

The CDR3: CASSPPPGGEADTQYF. The sequenced CDR3 bases are TGTGCCAGCAGCCCCCCCCCAGGGGGCGAGGCAGATACG. The chain employs TRBV7-4 and TRBJ2-3; 8 positions agree with TRBD1. The read ends 3 residues early relative to the CDR3; the germline J gene fills the gap. Per germline, CDR1 SGHVT and CDR2 SQSDAQ. The CDR3 is 16 amino acids. Trimming cost V 5 bases and J 4 bases; bases outside gene matches: 11.

For this clone: The read halts 3 residues ahead of the CDR3 end, with the missing end drawn from the germline J gene. The chain carries TRBV7-2 and TRBJ1-2; D gene ambiguous. This CDR3 has 14 amino acids. CDR1 SGHTA and CDR2 FQGNSA come from the germline V gene. CDR3 DNA (partial): TGTGCCAGCAGCTCAACTAGCGGCTCCTACGAC. This codes for CASSSTSGSYD. In full, the CDR3 is CASSSTSGSYDYTF.

Notes on this clone: The CDR3 end falls 3 residues outside the read, so it is completed with the germline J gene. V is TRBV18 and J is TRBJ2-7; 12 nucleotides line up with TRBD2. Germline V CDR1 and CDR2: KGHSH, LQKENI. Germline trimming cut 8 bases from V and 2 bases from J; bases unmatched to any gene: 10. The CDR3 length is 16 residues. CDR3 in amino acids: CASPDSPSGGAYEQYF. The sequenced CDR3 bases are TGTGCCAGCCCGGATTCCCCTAGCGGGGGGGCCTACGAG.

Concerning this clone: The read finishes 3 residues shy of the CDR3 end, and the germline J gene is used to complete it. This chain joins TRBV5-1 and TRBJ1-4; D is unresolved. The CDR3 extends over 15 amino acids. Germline V gene data show CDR1 as SGHRS and CDR2 as YFSETQ. The V and J ends lost 2 bases and 4 bases respectively, with 12 bases between them. The CDR3 sequence is CASSFLSGDNEKLFF. Incomplete CDR3 DNA: TGCGCCAGCAGCTTTTTGTCAGGAGATAATGAAAAA. Drawing the rest from reference TRBV5-1 and TRBJ1-4, the complete variable domain is KAGVTQTPRYLIKTRGQQVTLSCSPISGHRSVSWYQQTPGQGLQFLFEYFSETQRNKGNFPGRFSGRQFSNSRSEMNVSTLELGDSALYLCASSFLSGDNEKLFFGSGTQLSVL.

The CDR3 reads CASSWGQSGEQYF. The CDR3 bases that were read are TGTGCCAGCAGCTGGGGACAGTCGGGCGAG. The chain is built from TRBV7-3 and TRBJ2-7, with TRBD1 identical over 7 bases. The read ends 3 residues before the CDR3 terminus; that terminus is restored from the germline J gene. The germline CDR1 and CDR2 sequences are SGHTA and FQGTGA. CDR3 size: 13 residues. The J segment lost 6 bases and the V segment lost 4 bases, leaving 6 bases of the junction unmatched.

With regard to this clone: The read finishes 3 residues shy of the CDR3 end, and the germline J gene is used to complete it. The V and J genes are TRBV6-1 and TRBJ2-2; D uncertain. V was clipped by 0 bases and J by 6 bases, with 8 bases between them. The CDR3 runs 14 residues. CDR1 MNHNS and CDR2 SASEGT come from the germline V gene. Here the CDR3 reads CASSEALGPGELFF. The DNA read from the CDR3 is TGTGCCAGCAGTGAAGCGTTAGGGCCCGGGGAG.

In regard to this clone: With the read ending 3 residues before the CDR3 end, the germline J gene is used to fill in that end. V gene TRBV7-2 combines with J gene TRBJ1-2, with D perhaps matching TRBD1 (6 bases). Trimming took 4 bases from V and 1 from J, leaving 10 bases between them. Germline V lookup: CDR1 SGHTA, CDR2 FQGNSA. The CDR3 spans 14 residues. The CDR3 region is CASSYGQSNYGYTF. The DNA read from the CDR3 is TGTGCCAGCAGCTACGGACAGAGTAACTATGGC. The full variable domain, in which reference TRBV7-2 and TRBJ1-2 provide the parts outside the CDR3, is GAGVSQSPSNKVTEKGKDVELRCDPISGHTALYWYRQSLGQGLEFLIYFQGNSAPDKSGLPSDRFSAERTGGSVSTLTIQRTQQEDSAVYLCASSYGQSNYGYTFGSGTRLTVV.

About this clone itself: The CDR3 end lies 3 residues beyond the end of the read and is filled in from the germline J gene. J is TRBJ1-2 and V is TRBV19; TRBD1 matches 9 bases. The germline V gene has CDR1 LNHDA and CDR2 SQIVND (reference sequence). The CDR3 spans 15 residues. Incomplete CDR3 DNA: TGTGCCAGTAGGATGCGGGACAGGGCGGTGAATGAC. This translates into CASRMRDRAVND. The whole CDR3 region reads CASRMRDRAVNDYTF. The full variable domain, completed using reference TRBV19 and TRBJ1-2, is DGGITQSPKYLFRKEGQNVTLSCEQNLNHDAMYWYRQDPGQGLRLIYYSQIVNDFQKGDIAEGYSVSREKKESFPLTVTSAQKNPTAFYLCASRMRDRAVNDYTFGSGTRLTVV.

On this clone: The CDR3 end lies 3 residues beyond the end of the read and is filled in from the germline J gene. The chain carries TRBV7-9 and TRBJ2-5; TRBD1 might be the D (6 bases). Per the germline V gene, CDR1 is SEHNR and CDR2 is FQNEAQ (reference sequence). Trimming pared 3 bases from V and 2 bases from J, leaving 13 bases between. CDR3 length equals 15 residues. CDR3 DNA (partial): TGTGCCAGCAGCTTTTCTCCCGGACAGCAAGAGACC. Protein product: CASSFSPGQQET. The CDR3 as a whole reads CASSFSPGQQETQYF.

About this clone itself: The CDR3 end lies 3 residues beyond the end of the read and is filled in from the germline J gene. This rearrangement joins TRBV20-1 to TRBJ2-7; 11 bases fit TRBD2. CDR1 is DFQATT and CDR2 is SNEGSKA in the germline V gene (reference sequence). The V and J ends lost 1 base and 3 bases, in that order; junction bases with no gene match: 5. This CDR3 has 15 residues. The CDR3 region is CSARGDLAGGYEQYF. The sequenced part of the CDR3 DNA is TGCAGTGCTAGAGGCGATCTAGCGGGGGGCTACGAG.

As concerns this clone: Read coverage stops 3 residues before the CDR3 terminus; the germline J gene supplies the remainder. The rearrangement joins TRBV7-6 to TRBJ2-7, with 7 bases lining up with TRBD2. There are 15 residues in the CDR3. V lost 7 bases and J lost 2; bases outside the gene matches: 11. CDR1 SGHVS and CDR2 FNYEAQ come from the germline V gene. CDR3 DNA, as far as it was read: TGTGCCAGCACGCGCGGCGACGCGGGGGCCTACGAG. Protein: CASTRGDAGAYE. The CDR3 reads in full as CASTRGDAGAYEQYF.

As to this clone: One end of the junction does not line up with germline, which may come from a read error. The read finishes 3 residues shy of the CDR3 end, and the germline J gene is used to complete it. Additional DNA sequences in this sample encode the identical CDR3. The gene calls are TRBV19 and TRBJ1-3; 7 positions agree with TRBD1. Germline values: CDR1 LNHDA, CDR2 SQIVND (reference sequence). There are 15 residues in the CDR3. CDR3 amino acids: CASSLLRGTGNTIYF. CDR3 DNA, as far as it was read: TGTGCCAGTAGTCTCCTCAGGGGGACTGGAAACACA.

The covered CDR3 bases are TGTGCCAGCAGCACGACCGTGGGCACCAACACCGGGGAG. Its translation is CASSTTVGTNTGE. The CDR3 in its entirety is CASSTTVGTNTGELFF. The chain links TRBV5-4 to TRBJ2-2; D call uncertain. The read falls 3 residues short of the CDR3 end, and the missing part is taken from the germline J gene. The CDR3 contains 16 residues. Trimming stripped 4 bases from V and 2 bases from J, with 15 bases between. Germline CDR1 SGHNT, CDR2 YYREEE (reference sequence).